The T cell receptor beta chain under discussion was sequenced for a study of CD8 T cells in Susac syndrome. Findings of the study overall: As the study acknowledged, the number of individuals in its TCR sequencing and HLA analysis was relatively small.

V lost 4 bases and J lost 0, with 11 bases in between. CDR1 and CDR2 (germline): SGHRS, YFSETQ. The CDR3 is 15 amino acids. With random hexamers, about 0.5 to 1 ug RNA was reverse transcribed. A multiplex approach, immunoSEQ multiplex PCR, amplified TCR beta CDR3 across 54 Vbeta and 13 Jbeta. TCRdb processed the immunoSEQ multiplex PCR reads anew with MiXCR; each CDR3 protein has one entry. The sample has approximately 190,000 distinct CDR3 sequences, 90% to 95% seen once. On this clonotype: What it binds is unknown.

The authors sequenced TCR beta from blood CD8+ and CD4+ T cells. The control participants were healthy donors, and these controls were matched with respect to both age and sex. Material: CD4+ T cells from PBMCs. The chain has TRBV5-1 and TRBJ2-1; D gene uncertain. This receptor was identified in a human donor in good health. The CDR3 is CASSPDPSSYNEQFF. As DNA, the CDR3 is TGCGCCAGCAGCCCCGATCCGAGCTCCTACAATGAGCAGTTCTTC.